Shown below are 9 T cell receptor beta chains from a single sample sequenced in a study of identical twins. TCRdb ran MiXCR on the 5' RACE reads and lists one entry per CDR3 protein. The sample gives 1.5 million to 2 million distinct CDR3 sequences, 32% of which show up once; about 0.27% is in the top ten. Material: cord blood. The origin of the receptors is a newborn girl in good health.

The chain combines TRBV2 with TRBJ1-1; D is uncertain. This CDR3 is built from 13 residues. Germline V lookup: CDR1 SNHLY, CDR2 FYNNEI. Trimming shortened V by 2 bases and J by 6 bases, and 10 bases separated the two germline ends. CDR3 loop: CASSELPRPEAFF. DNA of the CDR3: TGTGCCAGCAGTGAACTCCCCCGACCTGAAGCTTTCTTT.

V usage is TRBV2 and J usage is TRBJ2-7; either TRBD1 or TRBD2 may fit D (5 bases each). Per germline, CDR1 SNHLY and CDR2 FYNNEI. V was cut by 6 bases and J by 0 bases, with 9 bases left in between. The CDR3 length is 13 residues. This chain's CDR3 is CASRGDVSYEQYF. In nucleotides, the CDR3 is TGTGCCAGCAGGGGGGACGTCTCCTACGAGCAGTACTTC.

The chain joins TRBV11-2 to TRBJ2-7; TRBD2 might be the D (6 bases). This CDR3 region has 16 residues. Germline-derived CDR1 and CDR2 are SGHAT and FQNNGV. V lost 0 bases, J lost 2 bases, and 14 bases lay in between. The CDR3 region is CASSLEPGDGTYEQYF. The CDR3 DNA reads as TGTGCCAGCAGCTTAGAGCCGGGGGACGGTACCTACGAGCAGTACTTC.

In its sample, this clonotype was seen a few times. The chain links TRBV24-1 to TRBJ1-2; 8 bases are a match to TRBD1. The CDR3 spans 17 residues. V shed 5 bases and J 0 bases; nucleotides not matched to a gene: 10. CDR1 is KGHDR, CDR2 SFDVKD, per germline. The CDR3 DNA reads TGTGCCACCAGTGTCGGGACAGGTCCCCTTTCTAACTATGGCTACACCTTC. This sequence encodes CATSVGTGPLSNYGYTF.

This clonotype was observed a handful of times. The chain joins TRBV6-5 to TRBJ1-2, with a possible D match to TRBD1 (5 bases). CDR3 length equals 16 residues. The germline V gene encodes CDR1 MNHEY and CDR2 SVGAGI. The V end was cut by 2 bases, the J end by 2 bases, with 15 bases between. DNA of the CDR3: TGTGCCAGCAGTTACCTGCGGCCAGGACACAACTATGGCTACACCTTC. As protein: CASSYLRPGHNYGYTF.

A few counts support this clonotype. The rearrangement joins TRBV6-5 to TRBJ1-2, with D unclear. The CDR3 runs to 12 residues. The V and J ends lost 2 bases and 6 bases respectively, with 7 bases between them. CDR1 MNHEY and CDR2 SVGAGI come from the germline V gene. The CDR3 nucleotides are TGTGCCAGCAGTTACAACGGCGATGGCTACACCTTC. It specifies CASSYNGDGYTF.

This clonotype was found a few times. The rearrangement uses TRBV20-1 and TRBJ2-3; D perhaps matches TRBD2 (5 bases). Trimming left V 4 bases short and J 2 bases short, with 7 bases between. This CDR3 comprises 12 residues. From germline, CDR1 is DFQATT and CDR2 SNEGSKA (reference sequence). CDR3: CSAIRDTDTQYF. The CDR3 DNA follows: TGCAGTGCTATCCGGGACACAGATACGCAGTATTTT.

This clonotype has only a few counts. The chain carries TRBV2 and TRBJ2-4; the D call may be TRBD1 or TRBD2 (5 bases each). Trimming left V 1 base short and J 7 bases short, with 11 bases between. This CDR3 comprises 14 residues. The V gene's germline CDR1 is SNHLY and CDR2 FYNNEI. CDR3 region: CASSEGGRGNIQYF. In DNA, the CDR3 is TGTGCCAGCAGTGAAGGGGGACGAGGGAACATTCAGTACTTC.

The chain joins TRBV20-1 to TRBJ1-4; no clear D gene. The CDR3 spans 12 residues. Germline-derived CDR1 and CDR2 are DFQATT and SNEGSKA (reference sequence). Trimming cost V 1 base and J 9 bases, with 9 bases left between them. The CDR3 DNA sequence: TGCAGTGCTAGAGGGGCGGGAAAAAAACTGTTTTTT. Amino acid sequence: CSARGAGKKLFF.